The 2 T cell receptor beta chains given below trace back to one sample, sequenced in a study of T cell changes during pregnancy in multiple sclerosis. Profiled with immunoSEQ multiplex PCR; TCRdb holds only in-frame clones, not every one. This table has some 85,000 clones, approximately 94% appearing once. The sequences come from peripheral blood, collected in the third trimester of pregnancy. These receptors all stem from a female donor with multiple sclerosis, enrolled in a pregnancy study.

V is TRBV12-5 and J is TRBJ1-2; 8 bases are a match to TRBD1. Germline V gene lookup returns CDR1 LGHNT and CDR2 FRNRAP. The CDR3 runs 16 residues. Trimming took 1 base from V and 2 from J; bases not matched to a gene: 6. The CDR3 nucleotides are TGTGCTAGTGGTTTGGCCCCGACAGGGGTGAACTATGGCTACACCTTC. It translates to CASGLAPTGVNYGYTF.

The rearrangement uses TRBV6-1 and TRBJ1-5; D might be TRBD1 (6 bases). The length of the CDR3 is 15 residues. Per germline, CDR1 MNHNS and CDR2 SASEGT. Trimming took off 8 bases at V and 2 bases at J, with 16 bases between the two ends. The CDR3 DNA is TGTGCCAGCGTAAGTTTGAGACAGGGCAATCAGCCCCAGCATTTT. Its protein product is CASVSLRQGNQPQHF.